A selection of T cell receptor beta chains follows, all from one sample in a study of T cell repertoires in cytomegalovirus infection. From the reads, TCRdb called clonotypes with MiXCR, one entry per CDR3 protein. The table lists about 900,000 distinct CDR3 sequences, under 40% of them singletons. These receptors lack a known antigen. This specimen consisted of cultured CD8+ T cells from PBMCs, obtained from culture after CMV antigen stimulation. The source of these receptors is a human donor in good health (CMV status not recorded). Some clones in this sample may be carry-over from other donors' samples. Each CDR3 is given with its conserved first and last residue. D genes are given only for firm matches. Clone size is shown for a subset of rows, as once, few, many or a class of expanded clone.

CDR3 length: 14
V gene: TRBV12-3/TRBV12-4
J gene: TRBJ2-5
clone size: .
D gene: .
CDR3 protein: CASSPILYQETQYF
CDR3 DNA: TGTGCCAGCAGCCCTATATTGTACCAAGAGACCCAGTACTTC

CDR3 length: 13
V gene: TRBV5-1
J gene: TRBJ2-3
clone size: few
D gene: .
CDR3 protein: CASSGGTADTQYF
CDR3 DNA: TGCGCCAGCAGCGGGGGGACGGCAGATACGCAGTATTTT

CDR3 length: 17
V gene: TRBV7-2
J gene: TRBJ2-1
clone size: many
D gene: TRBD2
CDR3 protein: CASSVLAGLQIYNEQFF
CDR3 DNA: TGTGCCAGCAGCGTCCTAGCGGGGCTCCAGATTTACAATGAGCAGTTCTTC

CDR3 length: 11
V gene: TRBV7-9
J gene: TRBJ1-2
clone size: few
D gene: .
CDR3 protein: CASSDLPGYTF
CDR3 DNA: TGTGCCAGCAGCGATTTACCGGGCTACACCTTC

CDR3 length: 16
V gene: TRBV29-1
J gene: TRBJ2-3
clone size: .
D gene: TRBD2
CDR3 protein: CSVEARERGASYTQYF
CDR3 DNA: TGCAGCGTTGAAGCGAGAGAGCGGGGGGCCTCGTATACGCAGTATTTT

CDR3 length: 15
V gene: TRBV6-6
J gene: TRBJ2-3
clone size: few
D gene: TRBD2
CDR3 protein: CASSPRGERTDTQYF
CDR3 DNA: TGTGCCAGCAGCCCCCGGGGGGAAAGGACAGATACGCAGTATTTT

CDR3 length: 14
V gene: TRBV4-2
J gene: TRBJ1-1
clone size: few
D gene: TRBD1
CDR3 protein: CASSQVGQGYEAFF
CDR3 DNA: TGTGCCAGCAGCCAAGTAGGACAGGGATACGAAGCTTTCTTT

CDR3 length: 17
V gene: TRBV3-1
J gene: TRBJ2-3
clone size: .
D gene: TRBD2
CDR3 protein: CASSQGLAGGRPDTQYF
CDR3 DNA: TGTGCCAGCAGCCAGGGACTAGCGGGGGGGCGCCCAGATACGCAGTATTTT

CDR3 length: 13
V gene: TRBV7-9
J gene: TRBJ2-1
clone size: many
D gene: TRBD2
CDR3 protein: CASSLSSGGAEFF
CDR3 DNA: TGTGCCAGCAGTCTCTCTAGCGGGGGGGCAGAGTTCTTC

CDR3 length: 14
V gene: TRBV19
J gene: TRBJ2-7
clone size: few
D gene: .
CDR3 protein: CASSPQAYSYEQYF
CDR3 DNA: TGTGCCAGTAGTCCCCAGGCTTACAGCTACGAGCAGTACTTC

CDR3 length: 15
V gene: TRBV29-1
J gene: TRBJ2-3
clone size: .
D gene: .
CDR3 protein: CSVEAPRKLADTQYF
CDR3 DNA: TGCAGCGTTGAAGCCCCTAGGAAGCTCGCCGATACGCAGTATTTT

CDR3 length: 15
V gene: TRBV28
J gene: TRBJ1-4
clone size: many
D gene: .
CDR3 protein: CASSPRTGFNEKLFF
CDR3 DNA: TGTGCCAGCAGTCCCCGGACGGGGTTTAATGAAAAACTGTTTTTT

CDR3 length: 16
V gene: TRBV7-8
J gene: TRBJ2-3
clone size: many
D gene: .
CDR3 protein: CASSLKGSGSTDTQYF
CDR3 DNA: TGTGCCAGCAGCTTAAAGGGAAGCGGGAGCACAGATACGCAGTATTTT

CDR3 length: 15
V gene: TRBV6-8
J gene: TRBJ2-5
clone size: few
D gene: .
CDR3 protein: CASSYSPGAAETQYF
CDR3 DNA: TGTGCCAGCAGTTACTCCCCCGGGGCTGCCGAGACCCAGTACTTC

CDR3 length: 15
V gene: TRBV27
J gene: TRBJ1-6
clone size: .
D gene: .
CDR3 protein: CASSLRSSSNSPLHF
CDR3 DNA: TGTGCCAGCAGTTTAAGGAGTAGTAGTAATTCACCCCTCCACTTT

CDR3 length: 14
V gene: TRBV6-6
J gene: TRBJ1-1
clone size: once
D gene: .
CDR3 protein: CASSKVTLGTEAFF
CDR3 DNA: TGTGCCAGCAGTAAAGTTACACTCGGCACTGAAGCTTTCTTT

CDR3 length: 11
V gene: TRBV2
J gene: TRBJ1-2
clone size: once
D gene: .
CDR3 protein: CASIQGHGHTF
CDR3 DNA: TGTGCCAGCATCCAGGGGCATGGCCACACCTTC

CDR3 length: 18
V gene: TRBV2
J gene: TRBJ2-1
clone size: few
D gene: TRBD2
CDR3 protein: CASSDPGTSGGAYNEQFF
CDR3 DNA: TGTGCCAGCAGTGATCCCGGGACTAGCGGGGGGGCCTACAATGAGCAGTTCTTC

CDR3 length: 15
V gene: TRBV7-6
J gene: TRBJ2-1
clone size: .
D gene: .
CDR3 protein: CASSLLAYSYNEQFF
CDR3 DNA: TGTGCCAGCAGCTTACTAGCGTACTCCTACAATGAGCAGTTCTTC

CDR3 length: 14
V gene: TRBV20-1
J gene: TRBJ1-1
clone size: .
D gene: .
CDR3 protein: CSARDEILNTEAFF
CDR3 DNA: TGCAGTGCTAGAGACGAGATACTGAACACTGAAGCTTTCTTT

CDR3 length: 16
V gene: TRBV4-2
J gene: TRBJ1-2
clone size: few
D gene: .
CDR3 protein: CASSQPLGLPGDGYTF
CDR3 DNA: TGTGCCAGCAGCCAGCCCCTGGGACTCCCCGGGGATGGCTACACCTTC

CDR3 length: 13
V gene: TRBV12-3/TRBV12-4
J gene: TRBJ2-5
clone size: few
D gene: TRBD1
CDR3 protein: CASSSTGIVTQYF
CDR3 DNA: TGTGCCAGCAGTTCGACAGGGATCGTGACCCAGTACTTC

CDR3 length: 14
V gene: TRBV5-1
J gene: TRBJ1-2
clone size: many
D gene: .
CDR3 protein: CASSLAGTNYGYTF
CDR3 DNA: TGCGCCAGCAGCTTGGCAGGAACAAACTATGGCTACACCTTC

CDR3 length: 14
V gene: TRBV9
J gene: TRBJ2-3
clone size: .
D gene: .
CDR3 protein: CASSSFGERDTQYF
CDR3 DNA: TGTGCCAGCAGCTCCTTTGGGGAGAGAGATACGCAGTATTTT

CDR3 length: 14
V gene: TRBV7-9
J gene: TRBJ1-6
clone size: many
D gene: .
CDR3 protein: CASSNTGTNSPLHF
CDR3 DNA: TGTGCCAGCAGCAACACCGGGACAAATTCACCCCTCCACTTT

CDR3 length: 14
V gene: TRBV7-2
J gene: TRBJ2-5
clone size: many
D gene: TRBD1
CDR3 protein: CASSSDRVWETQYF
CDR3 DNA: TGTGCCAGCAGCTCCGACAGGGTATGGGAGACCCAGTACTTC

CDR3 length: 16
V gene: TRBV5-5
J gene: TRBJ2-2
clone size: .
D gene: .
CDR3 protein: CASSHPAVGGTGELFF
CDR3 DNA: TGTGCCAGCAGCCACCCGGCGGTCGGGGGCACCGGGGAGCTGTTTTTT